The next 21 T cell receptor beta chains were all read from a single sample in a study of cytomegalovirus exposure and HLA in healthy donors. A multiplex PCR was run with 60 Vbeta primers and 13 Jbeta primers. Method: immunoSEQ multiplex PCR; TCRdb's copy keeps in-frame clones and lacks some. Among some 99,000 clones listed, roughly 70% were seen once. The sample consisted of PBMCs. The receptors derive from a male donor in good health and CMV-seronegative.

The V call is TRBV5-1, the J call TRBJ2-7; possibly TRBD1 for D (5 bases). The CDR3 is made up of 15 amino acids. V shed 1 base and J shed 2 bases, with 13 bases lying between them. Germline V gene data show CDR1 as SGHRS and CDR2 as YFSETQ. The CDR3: CASSLNYRSTYEQYF. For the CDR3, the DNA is TGCGCCAGCAGCTTGAATTACAGGTCCACCTACGAGCAGTACTTC.

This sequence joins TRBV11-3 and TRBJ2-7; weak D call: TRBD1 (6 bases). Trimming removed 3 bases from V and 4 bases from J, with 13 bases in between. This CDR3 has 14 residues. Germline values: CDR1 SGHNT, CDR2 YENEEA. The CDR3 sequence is CASSLGQQGYEQYF. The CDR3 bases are TGTGCCAGCAGCTTGGGACAACAGGGTTACGAGCAGTACTTC.

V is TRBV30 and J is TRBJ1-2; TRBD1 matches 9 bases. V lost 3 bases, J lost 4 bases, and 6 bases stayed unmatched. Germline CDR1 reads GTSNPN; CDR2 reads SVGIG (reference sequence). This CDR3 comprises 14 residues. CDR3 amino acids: CAWRYSDRGYGYTF. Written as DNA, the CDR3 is TGTGCCTGGAGATATTCGGACAGGGGCTATGGCTACACCTTC.

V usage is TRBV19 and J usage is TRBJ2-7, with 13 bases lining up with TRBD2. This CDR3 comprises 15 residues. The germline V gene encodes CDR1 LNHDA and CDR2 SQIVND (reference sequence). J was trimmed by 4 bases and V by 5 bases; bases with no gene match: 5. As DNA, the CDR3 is TGTGCCAGTAGTGGGAGGACTAGCGGGAGTTACGAGCAGTACTTC. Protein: CASSGRTSGSYEQYF.

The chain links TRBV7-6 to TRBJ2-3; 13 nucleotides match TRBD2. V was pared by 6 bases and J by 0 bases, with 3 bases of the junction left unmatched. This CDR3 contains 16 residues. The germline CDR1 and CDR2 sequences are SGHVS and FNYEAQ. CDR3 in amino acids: CASRGLAGTSTDTQYF. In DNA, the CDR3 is TGTGCCAGCAGGGGACTAGCGGGGACTAGCACAGATACGCAGTATTTT.

CDR3 residues: CASSLALTPVHEKLFF. The CDR3 region has the DNA TGTGCCAGCAGCTTGGCCCTTACGCCAGTCCATGAAAAACTGTTTTTT. The chain links TRBV5-6 to TRBJ1-4; D unresolved. This CDR3 is built from 16 residues. Germline CDR1 is SGHDT and CDR2 is YYEEEE. V dropped 0 bases and J dropped 6 bases, with 15 bases sitting between them.

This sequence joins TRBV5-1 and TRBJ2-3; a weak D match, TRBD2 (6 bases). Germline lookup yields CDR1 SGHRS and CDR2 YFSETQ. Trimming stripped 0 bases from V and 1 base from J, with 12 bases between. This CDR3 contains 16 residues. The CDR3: CASSLDAGRGTDTQYF. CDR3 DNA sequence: TGCGCCAGCAGCTTGGATGCGGGAAGGGGCACAGATACGCAGTATTTT.

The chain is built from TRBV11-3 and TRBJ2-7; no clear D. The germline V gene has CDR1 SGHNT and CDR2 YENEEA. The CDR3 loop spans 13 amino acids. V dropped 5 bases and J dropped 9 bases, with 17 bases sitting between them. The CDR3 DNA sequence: TGTGCCAGCAGCCCCCCCGGTAGCCGCGGGCAGTACTTC. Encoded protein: CASSPPGSRGQYF.

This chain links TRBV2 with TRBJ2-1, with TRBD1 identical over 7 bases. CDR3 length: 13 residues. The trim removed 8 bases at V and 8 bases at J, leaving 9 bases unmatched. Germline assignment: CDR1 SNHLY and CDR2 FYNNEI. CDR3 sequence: CASLVRGMDEQFF. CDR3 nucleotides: TGTGCCAGCCTCGTCAGGGGGATGGATGAGCAGTTCTTC.

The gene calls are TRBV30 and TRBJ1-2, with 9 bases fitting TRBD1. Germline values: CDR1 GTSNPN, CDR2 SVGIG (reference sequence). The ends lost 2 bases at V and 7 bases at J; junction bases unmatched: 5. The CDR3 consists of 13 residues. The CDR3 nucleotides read TGTGCCTGGAGTAAACAGGGGGCGCTTGGCTACACCTTC. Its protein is CAWSKQGALGYTF. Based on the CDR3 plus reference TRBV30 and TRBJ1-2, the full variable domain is SQTIHQWPATLVQPVGSPLSLECTVEGTSNPNLYWYRQAAGRGLQLLFYSVGIGQISSEVPQNLSASRPQDRQFILSSKKLLLSDSGFYLCAWSKQGALGYTFGSGTRLTVV.

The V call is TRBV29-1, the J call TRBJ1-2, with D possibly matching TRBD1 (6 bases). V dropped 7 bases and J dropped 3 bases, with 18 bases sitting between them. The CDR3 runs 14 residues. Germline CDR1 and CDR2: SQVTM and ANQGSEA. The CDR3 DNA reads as TGCAGCGGAGGACCAGGGGACGTGCACTATGGCTACACCTTC. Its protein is CSGGPGDVHYGYTF.

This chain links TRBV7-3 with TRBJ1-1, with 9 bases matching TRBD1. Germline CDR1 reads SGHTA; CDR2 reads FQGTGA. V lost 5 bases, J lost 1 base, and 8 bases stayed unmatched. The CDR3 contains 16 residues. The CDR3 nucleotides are TGTGCCAGCAGCCTCCAAACAGGGGGCCGGAACACTGAAGCTTTCTTT. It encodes CASSLQTGGRNTEAFF.

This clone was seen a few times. In nucleotides, the CDR3 is TGCGCCAGCAGCTTGGAGACAGGCGTTAATAGCGGGGAGCTGTTTTTT. This gives the protein CASSLETGVNSGELFF. V and J are TRBV5-1 and TRBJ2-2, with D possibly being TRBD1 (6 bases). This CDR3 has 16 residues. V was clipped by 0 bases and J by 7 bases, with 16 bases between them. The germline gives CDR1 SGHRS, CDR2 YFSETQ.

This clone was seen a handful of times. The CDR3: CASSLFGGTEAFF. The CDR3 bases are TGTGCCAGCAGTTTATTTGGGGGGACTGAAGCTTTCTTT. V is TRBV27 and J is TRBJ1-1, with D possibly TRBD1 on 5 matching bases. Germline V gives CDR1 MNHEY, CDR2 SMNVEV (reference sequence). Trimming took off 1 base at V and 5 bases at J, with 8 bases between the two ends. The CDR3 length is 13 residues.

The chain's CDR3 is CSVEIWLAGGNEQYF. CDR3 sequence (DNA): TGCAGCGTTGAAATTTGGCTAGCGGGAGGCAACGAGCAGTACTTC. The chain couples TRBV29-1 to TRBJ2-7; TRBD2 agrees at 11 bases. Germline-derived CDR1 and CDR2 are SQVTM and ANQGSEA. CDR3 length equals 15 residues. J was trimmed by 5 bases and V by 2 bases; bases with no gene match: 8.

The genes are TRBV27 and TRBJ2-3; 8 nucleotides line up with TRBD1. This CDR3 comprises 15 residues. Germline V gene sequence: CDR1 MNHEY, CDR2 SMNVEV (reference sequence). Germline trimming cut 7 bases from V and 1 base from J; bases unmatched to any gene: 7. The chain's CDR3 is CASTGGASRTDTQYF. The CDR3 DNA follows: TGTGCCAGCACAGGGGGCGCGTCGCGCACAGATACGCAGTATTTT.

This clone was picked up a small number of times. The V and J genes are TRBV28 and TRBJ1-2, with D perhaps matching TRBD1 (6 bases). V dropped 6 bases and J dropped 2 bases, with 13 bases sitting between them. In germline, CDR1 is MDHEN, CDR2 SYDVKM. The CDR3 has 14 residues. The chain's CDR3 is CASRPGTGNYGYTF. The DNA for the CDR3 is TGTGCCAGCAGGCCCGGAACAGGGAACTATGGCTACACCTTC.

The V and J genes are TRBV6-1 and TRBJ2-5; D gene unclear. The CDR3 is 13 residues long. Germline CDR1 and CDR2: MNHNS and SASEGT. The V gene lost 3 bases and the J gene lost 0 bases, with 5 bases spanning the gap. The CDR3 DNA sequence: TGTGCCAGCAGTGACAGGTACCAAGAGACCCAGTACTTC. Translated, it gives CASSDRYQETQYF.

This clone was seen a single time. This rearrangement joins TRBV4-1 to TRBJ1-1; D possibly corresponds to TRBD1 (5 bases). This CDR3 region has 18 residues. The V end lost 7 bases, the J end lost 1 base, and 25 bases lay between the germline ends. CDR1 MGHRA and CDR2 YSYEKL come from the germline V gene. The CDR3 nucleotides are TGCGCCAGCACCTACCGGGGGGGACCCAAACAGAGGAACACTGAAGCTTTCTTT. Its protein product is CASTYRGGPKQRNTEAFF.

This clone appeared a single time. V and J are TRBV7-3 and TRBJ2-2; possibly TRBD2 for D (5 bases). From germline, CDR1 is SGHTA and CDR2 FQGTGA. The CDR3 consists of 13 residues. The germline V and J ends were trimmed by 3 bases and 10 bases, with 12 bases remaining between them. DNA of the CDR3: TGTGCCAGCAGCTTCGGGTCCGGGAAGGAGCTGTTTTTT. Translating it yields CASSFGSGKELFF.

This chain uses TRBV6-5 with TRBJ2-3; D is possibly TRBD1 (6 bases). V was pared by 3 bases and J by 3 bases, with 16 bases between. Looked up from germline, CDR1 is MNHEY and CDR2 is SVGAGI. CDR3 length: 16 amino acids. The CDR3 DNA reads TGTGCCAGCAGTTATGGACCGGGACAAGAAACAGATACGCAGTATTTT. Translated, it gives CASSYGPGQETDTQYF.